A selection of T cell receptor beta chains follows, all from one sample in a study of blood T cell repertoires in COVID-19. The method was immunoSEQ multiplex PCR; TCRdb's version includes in-frame clones alone and lacks a portion of them. Of about 190,000 clones in the sample, about 86% are singletons; the top ten hold 20% to 25%. Sequencing was done on a sample of PBMCs or T cells enriched from blood (not recorded which). These receptors were taken from a woman in her forties in a cohort exposed to, infected with or recovered from COVID-19 (not recorded which). Both conserved end residues are part of each CDR3. D genes are given only for firm matches. Clone size is shown for a subset of rows, as once, few, many or a class of expanded clone.

d_call j_call clone_size v_call cdr3_nt cdr3_aa
- TRBJ1-1 - TRBV2 TGTGCCAGCAAGTCCGGGGGAATTGAAGCTTTCTTT CASKSGGIEAFF
TRBD1 TRBJ1-1 - TRBV27 TGTGCCAGCAGTTCTACCAGGGGGTCGGCTTTCTTT CASSSTRGSAFF
- TRBJ1-2 - TRBV12-3/TRBV12-4 TGTGCCAGCAGTTTAATCAGGGCCGATGGCTACACCTTC CASSLIRADGYTF
- TRBJ1-3 - TRBV9 TGTGCCAGCAGCGAAGGGGGTGGAAACACCATATATTTT CASSEGGGNTIYF
TRBD1 TRBJ2-1 - TRBV30 TGTGCCTGGAGGGGCCGAGGACAGGGACGGGAGCAGTTCTTC CAWRGRGQGREQFF
TRBD1 TRBJ1-1 once TRBV4-1 TGCGCCAGCAGCCGCAGTACTACAGACAGGGGAGAAGCTTTCTTT CASSRSTTDRGEAFF
TRBD1 TRBJ1-1 - TRBV27 TGTGCCAGCAGTTTAAATCTGGACAGGGCTGAAGCTTTCTTT CASSLNLDRAEAFF
TRBD1 TRBJ1-1 - TRBV28 TGTGCCACTTCCGGACAGGGCACCACTGAAGCTTTCTTT CATSGQGTTEAFF
- TRBJ2-6 - TRBV7-9 TGTGCCAGCAGCTCCTCAATCGACAGGTACCTCTCTGGGGCCAACGTCCTGACTTTC CASSSSIDRYLSGANVLTF
TRBD1 TRBJ2-2 - TRBV5-1 TGCGCCAGCAGCACCCGGGACAGGGACACCGGGGAGCTGTTTTTT CASSTRDRDTGELFF
- TRBJ2-7 - TRBV20-1 TGCAGTGCTAACAGGGGAGGCGAGCAGTACTTC CSANRGGEQYF
- TRBJ2-7 - TRBV3-1/TRBV3-2 TGTGCCAGCTCCAGGGTGGGGTCGGGCTACGAGCAGTACTTC CASSRVGSGYEQYF
TRBD1 TRBJ1-5 once TRBV4-1 TGCGCCAGCAGCCAAGAGGCGGCAGGGGGCTTGCTCAATCAGCCCCAGCATTTT CASSQEAAGGLLNQPQHF
TRBD2 TRBJ2-5 - TRBV5-1 TGCGCCAGCAGCGAGGGGACTAGCGGTGAGACCCAGTACTTC CASSEGTSGETQYF
- TRBJ2-1 - TRBV20-1 TGCAGTGCTAGTGGGCCCTGGGGGCAAGAGCAGTTCTTC CSASGPWGQEQFF
- TRBJ1-3 - TRBV14 TGTGCCAGCAGCCAAGAGATGGCGGGGGGCTCTGGAAACACCATATATTTT CASSQEMAGGSGNTIYF
- TRBJ1-2 - TRBV7-9 TGTGCCAGCAGCCCCCTGATGGACAATAACTATGGCTACACCTTC CASSPLMDNNYGYTF
TRBD2 TRBJ2-3 - TRBV28 TGTGCCAGCAGCCGACTAGCGGGGGGGTCAGATACGCAGTATTTT CASSRLAGGSDTQYF
TRBD1 TRBJ1-2 - TRBV29-1 TGCAGCGTACCCGGGACAGGGGAATATGGCTACACCTTC CSVPGTGEYGYTF
- TRBJ1-5 - TRBV19 TGTGCCAGTAGTAAGGCAGGGCAGTTTTATCAGCCCCAGCATTTT CASSKAGQFYQPQHF
TRBD1 TRBJ2-7 - TRBV28 TGTGCCAGCACGTCACCGGGACAGGGGTTCCCCTACGAGCAGTACTTC CASTSPGQGFPYEQYF
TRBD2 TRBJ2-3 few TRBV5-4 TGTGCCAGCAGCTTGGCCTACGGGACTAGCGGGGGGGCAGATACGCAGTATTTT CASSLAYGTSGGADTQYF
- TRBJ1-2 - TRBV29-1 TGCAGCGTTTCTTCCGACTCCTATGGCTACACCTTC CSVSSDSYGYTF
- TRBJ2-2 - TRBV14 TGTGCCAGCAGCCACGGCGTCTTCGGGCACCGTTCTCGAGGGACCGGGGAGCTGTTTTTT CASSHGVFGHRSRGTGELFF
TRBD2 TRBJ2-1 - TRBV6-4 TGTGCCAGCAGTGACTCGGATAGCGGGGGAAATGAGCAGTTCTTC CASSDSDSGGNEQFF
TRBD1 TRBJ1-4 once TRBV6-5 TGTGCCAGCACCTCGACAGGGGCTTATGAAAAACTGTTTTTT CASTSTGAYEKLFF
- TRBJ1-1 - TRBV7-9 TGTGCCAGCAGCTTAAACCCTATCAAGGGGGAATACTGGGCTTTCTTT CASSLNPIKGEYWAFF
TRBD2 TRBJ2-1 - TRBV24-1 TGTGCCACCAGTGATTCGGGACTAGCGGGAGTAGATCCCAATGAGCAGTTCTTC CATSDSGLAGVDPNEQFF
TRBD2 TRBJ2-7 - TRBV7-6 TGTGCCAGCAGCTTAGAAGGACTAGCGGGGAACTACGAGCAGTACTTC CASSLEGLAGNYEQYF
TRBD2 TRBJ2-7 - TRBV2 TGTGCCAGCAGCCGGGACTATGGGGAGCAGTACTTC CASSRDYGEQYF
- TRBJ1-4 - TRBV18 TGTGCCAGCTCACCGGACAGCCTAAGGGGTGAAAAACTGTTTTTT CASSPDSLRGEKLFF
- TRBJ2-1 - TRBV3-1/TRBV3-2 TGTGCCAGCAGCCAAGATTCCCTAGGTGTCAATGAGCAGTTCTTC CASSQDSLGVNEQFF
- TRBJ2-5 - TRBV19 TGTGCCAGTAGTATAGAAGGGGAAGCGACCCAGTACTTC CASSIEGEATQYF
TRBD1 TRBJ1-2 - TRBV5-5 TGTGCCACACACCGGGACAGGGATGGCTACACCTTC CATHRDRDGYTF
- TRBJ2-3 - TRBV5-1 TGCGCCAGCAGCTTGACTAGCCTGTCGGGAGATACGCAGTATTTT CASSLTSLSGDTQYF
TRBD1 TRBJ2-2 - TRBV30 TGTGCCTGGGTCGGACAGGTGAACACCGGGGAGCTGTTTTTT CAWVGQVNTGELFF
- TRBJ2-7 - TRBV7-8 TGTGCCAGCAGCTTAAGACTTACCTACGAGCAGTACTTC CASSLRLTYEQYF
- TRBJ2-2 - TRBV4-2 TGTGCCAGCAGCTTAAACACCGGGGAGCTGTTTTTT CASSLNTGELFF
- TRBJ2-2 - TRBV7-9 TGTGCCAGCAGGTCAGCGGCTAACGGGGAGCTGTTTTTT CASRSAANGELFF
- TRBJ2-3 - TRBV7-9 TGTGCCAGCAGCTTACCTCAGGGGTCGGATCGGTGGACAGATACGCAGTATTTT CASSLPQGSDRWTDTQYF
TRBD2 TRBJ2-3 - TRBV27 TGTGCCAGCAGTGTCCTAGCGGGAGGCGTGGATACGCAGTATTTT CASSVLAGGVDTQYF
- TRBJ1-4 - TRBV24-1 TGTGCCACCAGCGGCGGGGGGGAAAAACTGTTTTTT CATSGGGEKLFF
- TRBJ1-1 - TRBV5-1 TGCGCCAGCAGCCCCCGGGGGGGCGCTTCTTTCGCTGAAGCTTTCTTT CASSPRGGASFAEAFF
TRBD1 TRBJ1-2 - TRBV28 TGTGCCAGCAGTTTGGACAGGATCGGCTACACCTTC CASSLDRIGYTF
TRBD1 TRBJ1-5 - TRBV19 TGTGCCAGTAGTCCGGTGGGGACAGGGGGCTCTCAGCCCCAGCATTTT CASSPVGTGGSQPQHF
- TRBJ2-3 - TRBV7-9 TGTGCCAGCAGATCTTCGCGGGCCCACACAGATACGCAGTATTTT CASRSSRAHTDTQYF